Given below is one T cell receptor beta chain in context. CDR1 MDHEN and CDR2 SYDVKM come from the germline V gene. The CDR3 is made up of 17 amino acids. Trimming stripped 5 bases from V and 4 bases from J, with 21 bases between. The data were obtained in a study of blood T cell repertoires in COVID-19. Study-level background: There were acute and convalescent COVID-19 samples, and they came from the United States, Italy and Spain. The cDNA or gDNA used as material had been derived from T cells, B-cell-depleted T cells, or PBMCs.

Original methodology: From reference gene primer amplification, estimates of nucleated cell counts were derived. Clones were sequenced by immunoSEQ multiplex PCR, and TCRdb holds only the in-frame ones, with some missing. For V, J and clone size, that table is used; D and trimming come from the DNA. Of about 91,000 clones listed, around 80% are singletons. This sequence originates from a man between 65 and 79 years old with acute or convalescent COVID-19. Sequenced material: peripheral blood. This chain uses TRBV28 with TRBJ1-3; no reliable D call. The CDR3 region has the DNA TGTGCCAGCAGTATCATACTAGGGCTAAACCTGGGAAACACCATATATTTT. It encodes CASSIILGLNLGNTIYF. The full variable domain, with the rest looked up from reference TRBV28 and TRBJ1-3, is DVKVTQSSRYLVKRTGEKVFLECVQDMDHENMFWYRQDPGLGLRLIYFSYDVKMKEKGDIPEGYSVSREKKERFSLILESASTNQTSMYLCASSIILGLNLGNTIYFGEGSWLTVV.